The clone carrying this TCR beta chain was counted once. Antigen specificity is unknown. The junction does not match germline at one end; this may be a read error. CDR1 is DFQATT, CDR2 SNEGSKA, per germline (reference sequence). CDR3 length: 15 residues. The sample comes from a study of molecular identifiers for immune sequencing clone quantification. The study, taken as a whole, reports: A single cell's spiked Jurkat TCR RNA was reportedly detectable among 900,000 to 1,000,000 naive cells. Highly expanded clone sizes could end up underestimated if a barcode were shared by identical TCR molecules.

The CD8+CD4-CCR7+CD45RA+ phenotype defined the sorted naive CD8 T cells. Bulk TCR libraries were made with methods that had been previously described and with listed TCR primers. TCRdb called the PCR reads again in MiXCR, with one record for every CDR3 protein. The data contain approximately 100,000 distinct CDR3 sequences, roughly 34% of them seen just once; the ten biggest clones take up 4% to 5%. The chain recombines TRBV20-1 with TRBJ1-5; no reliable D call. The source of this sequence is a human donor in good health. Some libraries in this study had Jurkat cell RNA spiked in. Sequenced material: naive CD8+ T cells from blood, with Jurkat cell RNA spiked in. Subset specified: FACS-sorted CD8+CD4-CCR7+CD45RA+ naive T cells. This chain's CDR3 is CSAVPGGGLHQPLHF. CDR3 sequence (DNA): TGCAGTGCTGTGCCGGGTGGCGGTTTGCATCAGCCCCTGCATTTT.